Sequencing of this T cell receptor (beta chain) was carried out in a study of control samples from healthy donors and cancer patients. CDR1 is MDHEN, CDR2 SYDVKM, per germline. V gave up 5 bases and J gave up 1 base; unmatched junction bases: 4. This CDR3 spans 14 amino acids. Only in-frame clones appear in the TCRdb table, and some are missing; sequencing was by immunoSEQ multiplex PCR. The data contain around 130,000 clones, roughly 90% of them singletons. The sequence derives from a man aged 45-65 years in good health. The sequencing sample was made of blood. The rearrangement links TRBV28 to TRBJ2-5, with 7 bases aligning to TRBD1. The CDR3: CASSIRQGQETQYF. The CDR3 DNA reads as TGTGCCAGCAGTATCAGACAGGGCCAAGAGACCCAGTACTTC.